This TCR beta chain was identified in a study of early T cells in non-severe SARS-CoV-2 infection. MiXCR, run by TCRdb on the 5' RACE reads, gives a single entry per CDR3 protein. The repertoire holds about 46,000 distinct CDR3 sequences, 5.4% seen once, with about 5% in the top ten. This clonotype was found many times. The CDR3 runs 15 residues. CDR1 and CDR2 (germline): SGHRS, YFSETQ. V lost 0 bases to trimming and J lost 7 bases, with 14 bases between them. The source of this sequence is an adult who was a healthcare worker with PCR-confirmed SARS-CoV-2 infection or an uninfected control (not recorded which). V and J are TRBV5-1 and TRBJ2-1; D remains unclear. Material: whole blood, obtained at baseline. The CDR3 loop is CASSLEGTATNEQFF. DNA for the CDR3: TGCGCCAGCAGCTTGGAAGGTACTGCGACAAATGAGCAGTTCTTC.